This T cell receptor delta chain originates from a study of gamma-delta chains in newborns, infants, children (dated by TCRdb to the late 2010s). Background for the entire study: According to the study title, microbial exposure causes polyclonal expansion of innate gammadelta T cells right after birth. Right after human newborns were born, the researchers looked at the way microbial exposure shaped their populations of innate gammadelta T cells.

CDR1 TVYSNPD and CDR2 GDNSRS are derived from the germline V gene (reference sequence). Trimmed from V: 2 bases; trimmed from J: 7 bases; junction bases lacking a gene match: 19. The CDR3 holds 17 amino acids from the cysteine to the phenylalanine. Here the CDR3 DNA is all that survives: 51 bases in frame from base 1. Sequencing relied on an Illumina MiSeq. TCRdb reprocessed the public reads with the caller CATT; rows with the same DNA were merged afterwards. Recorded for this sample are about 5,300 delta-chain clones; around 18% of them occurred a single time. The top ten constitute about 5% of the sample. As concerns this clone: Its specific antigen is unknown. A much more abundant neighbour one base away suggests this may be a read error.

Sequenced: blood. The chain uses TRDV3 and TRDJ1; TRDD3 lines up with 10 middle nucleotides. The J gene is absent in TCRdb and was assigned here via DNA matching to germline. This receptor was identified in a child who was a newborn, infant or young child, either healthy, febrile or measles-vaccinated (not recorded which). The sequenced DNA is TGTGCCTTTCTTTCCGAATCCCTCACACTGGGGGATCTTAAACTCATCTTT. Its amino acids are CAFLSESLTLGDLKLIF.